This T cell receptor beta chain was profiled in a study of molecular identifiers for immune sequencing clone quantification. Points on this clonotype: A much bigger clone sits one base away, suggesting this may be a read error.

Germline V gene lookup returns CDR1 SEHNR and CDR2 FQNEAQ (reference sequence). This CDR3 has 15 residues. Each CDR3 protein gets one entry after TCRdb re-called the PCR reads with MiXCR. The data contain fewer than 350,000 distinct CDR3 sequences, roughly 23% of them singletons. Sample: naive CD8+ T cells from blood, with Jurkat cell RNA spiked in. Noted subset: FACS-sorted CD8+CD4-CCR7+CD45RA+ naive T cells. This sequence was found in a human donor in good health. Some libraries in this study had Jurkat cell RNA spiked in. This chain joins TRBV7-9 and TRBJ2-5; a weak D match, TRBD2 (6 bases). The CDR3 here is CACSLADIFGETQYF. CDR3 nucleotides: TGTGCCTGCAGCTTAGCGGACATATTCGGAGAGACCCAGTACTTC.